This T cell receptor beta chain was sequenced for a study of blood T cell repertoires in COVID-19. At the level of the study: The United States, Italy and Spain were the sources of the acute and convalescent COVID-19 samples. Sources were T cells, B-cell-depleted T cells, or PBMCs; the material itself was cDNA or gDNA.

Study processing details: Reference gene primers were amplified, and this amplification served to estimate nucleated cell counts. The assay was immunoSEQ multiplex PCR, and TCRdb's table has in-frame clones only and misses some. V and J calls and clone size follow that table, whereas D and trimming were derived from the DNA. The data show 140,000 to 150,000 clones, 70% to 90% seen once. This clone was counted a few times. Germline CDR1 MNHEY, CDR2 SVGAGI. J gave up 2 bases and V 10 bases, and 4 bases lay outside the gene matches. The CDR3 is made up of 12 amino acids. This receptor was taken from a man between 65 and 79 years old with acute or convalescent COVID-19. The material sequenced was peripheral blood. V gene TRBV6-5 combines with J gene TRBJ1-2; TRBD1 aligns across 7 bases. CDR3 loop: CAISTGNYGYTF. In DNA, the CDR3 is TGTGCCATCTCGACAGGGAACTATGGCTACACCTTC.